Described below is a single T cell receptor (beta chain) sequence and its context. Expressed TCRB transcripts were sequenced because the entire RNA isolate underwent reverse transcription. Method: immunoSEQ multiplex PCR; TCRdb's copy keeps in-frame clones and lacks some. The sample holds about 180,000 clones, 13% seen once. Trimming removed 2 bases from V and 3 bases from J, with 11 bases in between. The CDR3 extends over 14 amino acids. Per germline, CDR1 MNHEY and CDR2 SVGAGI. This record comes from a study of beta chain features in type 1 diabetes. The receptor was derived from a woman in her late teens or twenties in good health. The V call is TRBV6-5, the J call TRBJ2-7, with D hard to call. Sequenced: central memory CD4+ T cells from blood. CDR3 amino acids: CASSYTYFGYEQYF. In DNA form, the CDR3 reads TGTGCCAGCAGTTACACCTACTTCGGCTACGAGCAGTACTTC.